These 17 T cell receptor beta chains were all obtained from the same sample, sequenced in a study of cytomegalovirus exposure and HLA in healthy donors. Generated by immunoSEQ multiplex PCR, the TCRdb table keeps only in-frame clones and is missing some. This sample has some 250,000 clones; around 91% occur once, and the top ten carry more than 0.35%. The source material was PBMCs. The receptors shown here come from a woman younger than 35 in good health and CMV-seronegative.

This clone was recorded a few times. This chain connects TRBV25-1 to TRBJ1-2; D unclear. This CDR3 is built from 10 residues. Trimming cost V 10 bases and J 3 bases, with 6 bases left between them. The germline gives CDR1 MGHDK, CDR2 SYGVNS. This CDR3 is CATSYYGYTF. The CDR3 bases are TGTGCCACTAGTTACTATGGCTACACCTTC.

J is TRBJ1-5 and V is TRBV7-9; TRBD1 aligns across 10 bases. In germline, CDR1 is SEHNR, CDR2 FQNEAQ (reference sequence). V dropped 5 bases and J dropped 1; count of bases not matched to a gene: 8. CDR3 size: 17 residues. CDR3 bases: TGTGCCAGCAGCGCAGGGACAGGGGTTCGAAGCAATCAGCCCCAGCATTTT. This encodes CASSAGTGVRSNQPQHF.

The CDR3 region has the DNA TGTGCCAGCAGTCCCCGACCCGACAGGGCCGGGGCCAATGAGCAGTTCTTC. Protein: CASSPRPDRAGANEQFF. The chain joins TRBV27 to TRBJ2-1, with TRBD1 identical over 7 bases. The germline gives CDR1 MNHEY, CDR2 SMNVEV (reference sequence). The CDR3 consists of 17 residues. Trimming cost V 5 bases and J 6 bases; bases outside gene matches: 16.

This chain links TRBV5-1 with TRBJ2-7; possible D gene TRBD1, 6 bases. CDR1 and CDR2 from the germline V gene are SGHRS and YFSETQ. The CDR3 spans 15 residues. V lost 0 bases, J lost 2 bases, and 12 bases lay in between. CDR3 nucleotide sequence: TGCGCCAGCAGCTTGGCGCCAGGGACAACCTACGAGCAGTACGTC. It is translated as CASSLAPGTTYEQYV.

The chain links TRBV6-6 to TRBJ2-5, with 8 bases lining up with TRBD1. V shed 6 bases, J shed 3 bases, and the junction held 9 bases outside the gene matches. CDR1 and CDR2 (germline): MNHNY, SVGAGI (reference sequence). There are 15 residues in the CDR3. CDR3 bases: TGTGCCAGCAGCCTTCCCACAGGGGGGAAAGAGACCCAGTACTTC. Translating it yields CASSLPTGGKETQYF.

This clone was observed a handful of times. The chain recombines TRBV5-6 with TRBJ2-1, with D unresolved. V was clipped by 0 bases and J by 8 bases, with 6 bases between them. Germline V gene sequence: CDR1 SGHDT, CDR2 YYEEEE. The CDR3 runs 12 residues. DNA for the CDR3: TGTGCCAGCAGCTTGGTCTCTTATGAGCAGTTCTTC. It yields the protein CASSLVSYEQFF.

This clone is a singleton in its sample. V and J are TRBV13 and TRBJ1-4; tentatively, D is TRBD1 (5 bases). The CDR3 runs to 15 residues. Germline V lookup: CDR1 PRHDT, CDR2 FYEKMQ (reference sequence). V shed 2 bases and J shed 7 bases, with 14 bases lying between them. CDR3 region: CASSLSAGRGEKLFF. The CDR3, as DNA: TGTGCCAGCAGCTTATCGGCAGGGCGGGGTGAAAAACTGTTTTTT.

The gene calls are TRBV4-3 and TRBJ1-2; a weak D match, TRBD1 (6 bases). CDR3 size: 14 residues. Trimming removed 1 base at V and 3 bases at J, with 9 bases between. Germline-derived CDR1 and CDR2 are LGHNA and YSLEER. CDR3: CASSQGRTDYGYTF. The CDR3, as DNA: TGCGCCAGCAGCCAAGGGAGGACAGACTATGGCTACACCTTC.

V usage is TRBV6-5 and J usage is TRBJ2-5, with D possibly being TRBD2 (7 bases). V was pared by 0 bases and J by 5 bases, with 10 bases between. CDR1 MNHEY and CDR2 SVGAGI come from the germline V gene. The CDR3 covers 14 residues. CDR3 in DNA: TGTGCCAGCAGTTACTCGGGGGGGCGGGAGACCCAGTACTTC. Protein product: CASSYSGGRETQYF.

The chain has TRBV18 and TRBJ2-7; TRBD1 aligns across 9 bases. Trimming cost V 6 bases and J 5 bases; bases outside gene matches: 8. CDR3 length equals 14 residues. Germline V CDR1 and CDR2: KGHSH, LQKENI. The CDR3 is CASSSGTGTDEQYV. The CDR3 coding sequence is TGTGCCAGCTCCTCCGGGACAGGGACCGACGAGCAGTACGTC.

This clone was counted between two and nine times. The chain recombines TRBV9 with TRBJ2-3; D is unclear. Trimming took 0 bases from V and 1 from J, leaving 15 bases between them. CDR1 SGDLS and CDR2 YYNGEE come from the germline V gene. The CDR3 has 17 amino acids. The CDR3 loop is CASSVGANPAGTDTQYF. The CDR3, as DNA: TGTGCCAGCAGCGTAGGGGCTAATCCGGCTGGCACAGATACGCAGTATTTT.

This sequence joins TRBV4-1 and TRBJ2-3; D is unresolved. CDR1 is MGHRA, CDR2 YSYEKL, per germline. The CDR3 contains 16 residues. With 1 base removed from V and 4 bases from J, the gap between germline ends came to 15 bases. The chain's CDR3 is CASSQGSPGRADTQYF. CDR3 nucleotide sequence: TGCGCCAGCAGCCAAGGGTCCCCAGGTCGCGCAGATACGCAGTATTTT.

J is TRBJ2-2 and V is TRBV6-5; D is uncertain. V was shortened by 3 bases and J by 7 bases, with 6 bases between the two germline ends. This CDR3 spans 12 amino acids. Looked up from germline, CDR1 is MNHEY and CDR2 is SVGAGI. The CDR3 DNA reads TGTGCCAGCAGTTATCCGGGCGGGGAGCTGTTTTTT. Its protein product is CASSYPGGELFF.

In nucleotides, the CDR3 is TGTGCCAGCGGCAGGACTAGCGTAAACAATGAGCAGTTCTTC. Protein sequence: CASGRTSVNNEQFF. The chain couples TRBV6-5 to TRBJ2-1; 9 nucleotides line up with TRBD2. CDR1 and CDR2 (germline): MNHEY, SVGAGI. CDR3 length: 14 amino acids. Germline trimming cut 8 bases from V and 5 bases from J; bases unmatched to any gene: 7.

The chain couples TRBV5-1 to TRBJ2-6, with D unclear. Germline values: CDR1 SGHRS, CDR2 YFSETQ. Trimming took 0 bases from V and 0 from J, leaving 7 bases between them. The CDR3 covers 16 residues. CDR3 bases: TGCGCCAGCAGCTTGGACAGCCCCTCTGGGGCCAACGTCCTGACTTTC. Encoded protein: CASSLDSPSGANVLTF.

V gene TRBV30 combines with J gene TRBJ2-5; the match to TRBD1 covers 10 bases. With 0 bases clipped from V and 4 bases from J, the junction kept 8 bases outside the gene matches. The CDR3 spans 16 residues. Germline V gene lookup returns CDR1 GTSNPN and CDR2 SVGIG (reference sequence). Here the CDR3 reads CAWSVQGTGDLETQYF. The CDR3 bases are TGTGCCTGGAGTGTACAAGGGACAGGGGATTTAGAGACCCAGTACTTC.

This sequence joins TRBV5-1 and TRBJ2-3; TRBD1 aligns across 7 bases. The V and J ends lost 4 bases and 5 bases, in that order; junction bases with no gene match: 7. The CDR3 totals 14 residues. CDR1 and CDR2 (germline): SGHRS, YFSETQ. The CDR3 DNA reads as TGCGCCAGCAGCCTGGGACAGAACGTAGATACGCAGTATTTT. Amino acids: CASSLGQNVDTQYF.